The T cell receptor (beta chain) under discussion was sequenced for a study of cytomegalovirus exposure and HLA in healthy donors (dated by TCRdb to 2017 to 2019). As for the study more broadly: An earlier analysis of 550 to 700 of the donors reported about 250 Gb of sequence data and roughly 110 million unique TCR beta sequences from 190 million or so T cells. The T cell repertoires of under 750 subjects were profiled by immunosequencing and related to cytomegalovirus serostatus. Because of strong linkage in the cohort, four or five DR-DQ haplotypes were treated as single units for association and clustering. Every repertoire in the discovery cohort had been generated on one and the same sequencing platform. An earlier analysis of 587 of the donors applied high-throughput TCR beta sequencing to assess whether each TCR beta V gene segment acted as functional or pseudogenic. The study was designed to test whether signatures of past pathogen exposure could be identified by cataloging public T cell receptors. Besides the first cohort of 500 to 700 subjects, a separate validation cohort made up of over 95 different subjects was used. Typing coverage varied by locus: about 620-630 donors for A, B, C, DRB1 and DQB1; roughly 510 for DQA1; approximately 570 for DPA1; roughly 450 for DPB1. Of the roughly 430 genotyped donors, 81% fell in the genetic ancestry cluster associated with self-reported Caucasian donors. Approximately 310 gigabases of sequencing data and some 85 million unique TCR sequences were included in an early release covering about 620 HLA-typed donors. A later genetic analysis took genome-wide SNP genotypes for about 55% of the 666 donors and used that subset as a discovery cohort. Rather than drawing on any new phenotypic data, the later analysis identified candidate immune exposures from TCR beta sequences and the way those sequences occurred across donors. On average, around 240,000 unique TCR beta nucleotide sequences were sequenced per donor among about 400 genotyped donors of the cohort, with around 19% of those sequences being non-productive. To study patterns of TCR occurrence, a later analysis re-analyzed previously published TCR beta repertoires from 650 to 750 donors and added high-resolution HLA genotyping. HLA typing included class I and class II loci at four-digit resolution. Donor age, sex, ethnicity and CMV serostatus were compiled alongside the repertoire data. High-throughput TCR immunosequencing, statistical association of individual TCRs with disease status, and machine learning were combined to predict cytomegalovirus infection status.

To note about this clone: Its antigen is still unknown. Base qualities are not recorded, but no much larger clone differs from it by a single base.

The library relied on the immunoSEQ multiplex PCR assay. A mixture of 60 forward primers for TCR Vbeta segments and 13 reverse primers for TCR Jbeta segments was used in the multiplex PCR. The CDR3 region of rearranged TCR beta genes was amplified from genomic DNA with a multiplex PCR assay. On the Illumina HiSeq System, the amplified TCR beta libraries were sequenced as 87-base-pair reads. Concerning the study's data processing: Across the 670 or so repertoires, a later analysis counted 80 million or so unique TCR beta chains, 9 million to 14 million of which were shared by at least two donors. Raw reads were error-corrected and collapsed into unique sequences with a nearest-neighbor algorithm that merged closely related sequences to remove PCR and sequencing errors. Alignment of CDR3 sequences to IMGT reference sequences was used to assign V, D and J gene segments. For a sequence to be retained, at least a six-nucleotide match to both a V gene segment and a J gene segment was required. A rearrangement was called productive if the CDR3 had no stop codons and remained in frame with V and J, and every other rearrangement was called non-productive. Following IMGT convention, CDR3 was defined as the stretch from the second conserved V-encoded cysteine to the conserved J-encoded phenylalanine. In an earlier analysis of roughly 610 of the donors, sequences lacking an unambiguous match to a single V gene segment were excluded. An earlier analysis of 587 of the donors called V segments functional above 56.7% productive rearrangements and segregating when the between-donor standard deviation exceeded 5%. A statistical classification framework was built for diagnosing cytomegalovirus status from the catalog of TCR beta chain sequences. A later analysis assigned V and J genes by comparing TCR nucleotide sequences with IMGT/GENE-DB human TR gene sequences. In a later analysis, CDR3 sequences and most-parsimonious VDJ recombination scenarios were assigned using the TCRdist pipeline. In a later analysis, each TCR beta chain was defined by its CDR3 amino acid sequence together with its V-gene family, and reads lacking a unique V-gene family were excluded. To address suspected cross-contamination and a sequencing artifact, a later analysis removed 450 to 700 highly shared, low-generation-probability nucleotide sequences. A later analysis calculated a clonal expansion index for each public chain from normalized within-repertoire ranks of inferred template counts. A later analysis computed generation probabilities with a VDJ recombination model fitted to out-of-frame rearrangements, and checked the results against IGoR. In a later analysis, TCR-TCR, TCR-HLA and TCR-CMV co-occurrence was scored with hypergeometric tests, and a repertoire-size bias correction was applied to TCR pairs. False discovery rates were estimated in a later analysis by permuting HLA or CMV assignments 20 times. A later analysis grouped co-occurring TCRs with DBSCAN, adding TCRdist sequence similarity when clustering within HLA-allele-positive subsets. Repertoires with fewer than 30,000 or more than 120,000 public chains, plus five repertoires with anomalous nucleotide sharing, were excluded from co-occurrence clustering. The source is immuneACCESS, and TCRdb retained only in-frame sequences with V and J called. Part of the clones is not carried over; for the studies checked, unresolved V genes explain less than half of this, and the remainder is unexplained. That table is the source of V, J and clone size, and D and trimming were worked out from the DNA. Here the sample has more than 140,000 clones; roughly 78% occur a single time. Together, the top ten hold approximately 3.2% of the sample.

Results and caveats for the whole study, not just this receptor: Linkage disequilibrium might explain the correlated functional status among segregating V segments, but an unknown experimental factor could not be ruled out. In a later analysis, the rate of TCR association differed among HLA loci, with DRB1 alleles having the most associated TCRs and HLA-C alleles having the fewest. Several of the top co-occurrence clusters appeared to be linked to parvovirus B19, influenza, CMV and Epstein-Barr virus, according to a later analysis. Immune exposure information for the cohort was limited to CMV serostatus. The sequencing pipeline was judged likely to have produced a cluster of highly shared sequence variants as a technical artifact. Cytomegalovirus status was reported to be diagnosed by the classifier with high specificity and sensitivity in both the original and validation cohorts. In a later analysis, HLA-associated TCR beta chains showed more clonal expansion and lower generation probabilities than non-associated chains that were equally common. In vitro tests confirmed that a few of the cytomegalovirus-associated TCR beta chains recognize cytomegalovirus antigens. Because counts were too low, roughly 18 rarely observed V segments, including chromosome 9 orphons, were left out of the earlier analysis of approximately 500 of the donors. It was suggested by the authors that the approach could potentially be generalized to other disease states and immunological phenotypes. Because HLA typing was unavailable for some donors at each locus, only the typed subset was used in association tests. V-gene and J-gene trimming of TCR beta chains was associated with a missense DCLRE1C variant in a later genetic analysis, and the association was replicated in an independent cohort. Some IMGT-functional V segments, including TRBV6-2 and TRBV6-3, could not be distinguished by the 87-base-pair reads and were therefore excluded. According to a later analysis, most CMV-associated TCR beta chains appeared to be HLA-restricted, and the HLA associations seemed to be driven largely by CMV exposure. When HLA alleles, especially DR and DQ, strongly co-occurred, attributing TCR associations to individual alleles was difficult. The cohort was sequenced for TCR beta chains only, and without alpha or paired-chain data the features that could be detected were limited. A further reported finding was that TCR beta sequences accurately predicted the HLA-A and HLA-B alleles for most subjects in the first cohort. In the study, 150 to 200 TCR beta chains were listed as associated with cytomegalovirus. In an earlier analysis of approximately 590 of the donors, most TCR beta V segments appeared in productive rearrangements about 87% or about 30% of the time, broadly matching IMGT annotations. Presence/absence analyses assumed roughly uniform sequencing depth across donors, an assumption that may not hold. At a false discovery rate of 0.05, a later analysis linked under 20,000 TCR beta sequences to specific HLA alleles. While some public TCRs were present in many individuals, most TCR sequences turned up only very rarely across donors. In a later genetic analysis, fewer N-insertions in productive TCRs were reported among donors in an Asian-associated ancestry cluster than the roughly 700-donor mean.

The cohort comprised 710 or so healthy bone marrow donors. At the time of sampling, all cohort members were nominally healthy, though unrecorded immune exposures were likely present. The donor tested CMV seropositive, placing the donor among the 289 seropositive members of the cohort. A peripheral blood sample was collected from each donor, and TCR beta sequencing was performed on peripheral blood mononuclear cells. The Qiagen DNeasy Blood Extraction Kit was used to extract genomic DNA from the blood cell samples. Trimming removed 4 bases from V and 5 bases from J; the gene matches leave 4 bases unexplained. According to the germline V gene, CDR1 reads SGHRS and CDR2 reads YFSETQ. The CDR3 has 14 amino acids, counting the end cysteine and phenylalanine. The CDR3 DNA has 42 bases and is translated from base 1.

This receptor was identified in a man younger than 30 in good health and CMV-seropositive. The sequence joins TRBV5-1 to TRBJ2-7, with 12 central nucleotides matching TRBD2. The sample consisted of PBMCs. CDR3 region: CASSRLAGDNEQYF. Read as DNA, the sequence is TGCGCCAGCAGCCGACTAGCGGGAGATAACGAGCAGTACTTC.